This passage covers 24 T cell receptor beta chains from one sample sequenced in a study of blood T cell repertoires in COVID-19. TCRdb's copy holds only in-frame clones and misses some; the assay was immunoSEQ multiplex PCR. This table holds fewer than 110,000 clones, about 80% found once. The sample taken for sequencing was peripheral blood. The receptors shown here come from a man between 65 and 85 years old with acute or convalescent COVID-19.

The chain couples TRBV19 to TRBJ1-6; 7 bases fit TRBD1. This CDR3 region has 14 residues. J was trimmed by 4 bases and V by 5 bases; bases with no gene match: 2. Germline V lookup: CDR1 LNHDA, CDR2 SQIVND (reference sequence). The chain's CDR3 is CASSVQGYNSPLHF. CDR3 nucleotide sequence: TGTGCCAGTAGTGTACAGGGGTATAATTCACCCCTCCACTTT. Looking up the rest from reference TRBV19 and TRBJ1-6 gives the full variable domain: DGGITQSPKYLFRKEGQNVTLSCEQNLNHDAMYWYRQDPGQGLRLIYYSQIVNDFQKGDIAEGYSVSREKKESFPLTVTSAQKNPTAFYLCASSVQGYNSPLHFGNGTRLTVT.

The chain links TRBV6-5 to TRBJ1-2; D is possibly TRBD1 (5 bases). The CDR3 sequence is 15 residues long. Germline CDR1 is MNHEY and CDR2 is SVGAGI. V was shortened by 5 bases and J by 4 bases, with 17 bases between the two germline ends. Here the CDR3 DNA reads TGTGCCAGCAGTACCACAGGTGGGGCCAGCTATGGCTACACCTTC. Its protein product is CASSTTGGASYGYTF.

Here the CDR3 DNA reads TGCGCCAGCAGCTCTGACGGGGTGGGCACCGGGGAGCTGTTTTTT. Protein product: CASSSDGVGTGELFF. V is TRBV5-1 and J is TRBJ2-2, with a possible D match to TRBD2 (5 bases). The CDR3 has 15 amino acids. CDR1 SGHRS and CDR2 YFSETQ come from the germline V gene. The V end lost 3 bases, the J end lost 4 bases, and 13 bases lay between the germline ends.

Written as DNA, the CDR3 is TGCGCCAGCAGCCAAGGGAGCGGAAGCACAGATACGCAGTATTTT. This sequence encodes CASSQGSGSTDTQYF. The chain links TRBV4-3 to TRBJ2-3, with a tentative D call TRBD2 (5 bases). V was trimmed by 1 base and J by 0 bases, leaving 8 bases between them. CDR1 and CDR2 from the germline V gene are LGHNA and YSLEER. There are 15 residues in the CDR3.

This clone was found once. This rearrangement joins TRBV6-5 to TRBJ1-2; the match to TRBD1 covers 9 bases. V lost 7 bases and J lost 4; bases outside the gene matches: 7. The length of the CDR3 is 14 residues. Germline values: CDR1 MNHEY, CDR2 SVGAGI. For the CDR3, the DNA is TGTGCCAGCAACCCGGGACAGGGACGCTATGGCTACACCTTC. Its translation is CASNPGQGRYGYTF.

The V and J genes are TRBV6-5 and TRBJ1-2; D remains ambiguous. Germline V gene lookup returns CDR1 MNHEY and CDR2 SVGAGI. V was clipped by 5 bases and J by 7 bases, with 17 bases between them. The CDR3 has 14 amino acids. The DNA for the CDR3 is TGTGCCAGCAGTCTCAAATCTACCGTCCGTGGCTACACCTTC. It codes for CASSLKSTVRGYTF.

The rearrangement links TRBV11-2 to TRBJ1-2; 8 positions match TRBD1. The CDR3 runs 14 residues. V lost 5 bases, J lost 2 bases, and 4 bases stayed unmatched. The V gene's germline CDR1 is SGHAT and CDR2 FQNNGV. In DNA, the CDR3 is TGTGCCAGCAGCCGTAGGACAGGGAACTATGGCTACACCTTC. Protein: CASSRRTGNYGYTF.

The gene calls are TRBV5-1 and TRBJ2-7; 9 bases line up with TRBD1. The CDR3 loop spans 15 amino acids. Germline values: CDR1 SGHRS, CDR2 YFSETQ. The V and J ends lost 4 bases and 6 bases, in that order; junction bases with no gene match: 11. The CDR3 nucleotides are TGCGCCAGCAGCGGGACCGGGACAGGGTTATCCGAGCAGTACTTC. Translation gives CASSGTGTGLSEQYF.

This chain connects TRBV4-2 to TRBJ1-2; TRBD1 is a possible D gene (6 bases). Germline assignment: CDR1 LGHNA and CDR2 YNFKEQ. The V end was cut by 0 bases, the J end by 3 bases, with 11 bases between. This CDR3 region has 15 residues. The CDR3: CASSQDRGGYYGYTF. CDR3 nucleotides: TGTGCCAGCAGCCAAGACAGGGGTGGCTACTATGGCTACACCTTC.

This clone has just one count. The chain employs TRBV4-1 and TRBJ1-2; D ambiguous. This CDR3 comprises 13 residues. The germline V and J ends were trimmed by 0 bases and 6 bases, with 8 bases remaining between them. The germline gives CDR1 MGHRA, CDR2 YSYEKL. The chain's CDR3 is CASSQDGVDGYTF. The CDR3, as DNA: TGCGCCAGCAGCCAAGACGGGGTGGATGGCTACACCTTC.

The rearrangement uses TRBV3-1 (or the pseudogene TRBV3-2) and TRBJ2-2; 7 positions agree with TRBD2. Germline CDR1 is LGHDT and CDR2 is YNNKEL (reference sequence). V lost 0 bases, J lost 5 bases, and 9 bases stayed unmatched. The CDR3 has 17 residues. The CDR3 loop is CASSQDGASGGTGELFF. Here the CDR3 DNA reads TGTGCCAGCAGCCAAGACGGGGCTAGCGGTGGTACCGGGGAGCTGTTTTTT.

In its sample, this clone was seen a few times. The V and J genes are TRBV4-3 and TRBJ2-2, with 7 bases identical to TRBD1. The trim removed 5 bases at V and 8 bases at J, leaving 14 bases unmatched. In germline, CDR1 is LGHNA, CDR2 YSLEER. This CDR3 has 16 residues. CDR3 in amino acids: CASSSSTGVPGGELFF. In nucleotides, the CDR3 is TGCGCCAGCAGCTCAAGTACAGGGGTCCCGGGGGGGGAGCTGTTTTTT.

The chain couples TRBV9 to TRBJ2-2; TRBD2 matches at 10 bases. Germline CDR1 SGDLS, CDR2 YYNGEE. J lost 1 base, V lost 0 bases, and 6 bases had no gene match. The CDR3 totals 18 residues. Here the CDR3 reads CASSVASGGAGNTGELFF. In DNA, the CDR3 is TGTGCCAGCAGCGTAGCTAGCGGGGGAGCGGGGAACACCGGGGAGCTGTTTTTT.

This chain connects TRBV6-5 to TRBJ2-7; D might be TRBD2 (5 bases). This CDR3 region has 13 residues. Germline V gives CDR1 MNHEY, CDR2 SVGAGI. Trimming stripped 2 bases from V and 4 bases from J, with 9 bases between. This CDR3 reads CASSYRGPYEQYF. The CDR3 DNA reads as TGTGCCAGCAGTTACCGCGGGCCGTACGAGCAGTACTTC.

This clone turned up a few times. CDR3: CASSRQRNTEAFF. Written as DNA, the CDR3 is TGTGCCAGCAGCCGACAAAGGAACACTGAAGCTTTCTTT. V gene TRBV7-2 combines with J gene TRBJ1-1; D is undetermined. The CDR3 spans 13 residues. Between the trimmed V and J ends, which lost 5 bases and 1 base, there was a span of 8 bases. Germline CDR1 SGHTA, CDR2 FQGNSA.

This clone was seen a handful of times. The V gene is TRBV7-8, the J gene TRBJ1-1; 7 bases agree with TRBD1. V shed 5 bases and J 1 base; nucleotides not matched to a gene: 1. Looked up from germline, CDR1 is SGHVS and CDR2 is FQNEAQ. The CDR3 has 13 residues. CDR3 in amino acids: CASSRDRNTEAFF. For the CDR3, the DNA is TGTGCCAGCAGCAGGGACAGGAACACTGAAGCTTTCTTT.

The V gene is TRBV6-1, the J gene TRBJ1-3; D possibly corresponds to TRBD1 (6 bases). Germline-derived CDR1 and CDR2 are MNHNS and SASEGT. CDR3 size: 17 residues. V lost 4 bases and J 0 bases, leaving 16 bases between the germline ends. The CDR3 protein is CASSAAAGALSGNTIYF. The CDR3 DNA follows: TGTGCCAGCAGTGCGGCAGCAGGGGCACTCTCTGGAAACACCATATATTTT.

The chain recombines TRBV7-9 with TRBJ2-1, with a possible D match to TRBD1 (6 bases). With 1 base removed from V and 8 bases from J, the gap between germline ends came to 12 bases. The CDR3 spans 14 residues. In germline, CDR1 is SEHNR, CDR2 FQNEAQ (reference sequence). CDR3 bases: TGTGCCAGCAGCTTAGGCCAGGGGAGCGATGAGCAGTTCTTC. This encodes CASSLGQGSDEQFF.

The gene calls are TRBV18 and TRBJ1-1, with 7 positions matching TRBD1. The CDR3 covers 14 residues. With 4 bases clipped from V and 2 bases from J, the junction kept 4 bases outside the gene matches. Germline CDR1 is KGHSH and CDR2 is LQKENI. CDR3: CASSQGASNTEAFF. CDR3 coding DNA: TGTGCCAGCTCACAGGGGGCGAGTAACACTGAAGCTTTCTTT.

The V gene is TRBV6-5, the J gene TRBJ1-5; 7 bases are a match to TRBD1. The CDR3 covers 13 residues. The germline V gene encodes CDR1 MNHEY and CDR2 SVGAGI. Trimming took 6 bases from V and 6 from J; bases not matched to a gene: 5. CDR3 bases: TGTGCCAGCAGGAAGACAGGGACTCAGCCCCAGCATTTT. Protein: CASRKTGTQPQHF.

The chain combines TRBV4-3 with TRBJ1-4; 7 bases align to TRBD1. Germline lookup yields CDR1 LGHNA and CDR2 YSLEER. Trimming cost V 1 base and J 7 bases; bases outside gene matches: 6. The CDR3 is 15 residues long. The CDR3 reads CASSQAGTASEKLFF. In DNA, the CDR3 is TGCGCCAGCAGCCAAGCCGGGACAGCCAGTGAAAAACTGTTTTTT.

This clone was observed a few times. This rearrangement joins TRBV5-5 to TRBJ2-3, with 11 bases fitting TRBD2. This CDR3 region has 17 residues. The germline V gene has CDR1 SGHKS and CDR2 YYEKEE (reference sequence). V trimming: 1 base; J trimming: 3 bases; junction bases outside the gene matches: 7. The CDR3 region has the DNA TGTGCCAGCAGCTTGCGCCAGACTAGCGGGGATACAGATACGCAGTATTTT. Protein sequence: CASSLRQTSGDTDTQYF.

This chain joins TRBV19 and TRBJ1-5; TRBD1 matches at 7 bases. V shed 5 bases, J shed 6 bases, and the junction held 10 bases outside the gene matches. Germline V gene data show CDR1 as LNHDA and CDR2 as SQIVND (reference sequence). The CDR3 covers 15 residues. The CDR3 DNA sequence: TGTGCCAGTAGTTCAACAGGGACAGCTAGTCAGCCCCAGCATTTT. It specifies CASSSTGTASQPQHF.

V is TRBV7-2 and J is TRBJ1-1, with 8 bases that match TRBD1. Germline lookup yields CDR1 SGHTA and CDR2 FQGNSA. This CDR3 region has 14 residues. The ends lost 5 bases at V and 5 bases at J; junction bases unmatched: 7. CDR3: CASSHGTGGTEAFF. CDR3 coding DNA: TGTGCCAGCAGCCACGGGACAGGCGGGACTGAAGCTTTCTTT. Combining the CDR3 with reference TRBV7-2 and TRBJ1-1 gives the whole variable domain GAGVSQSPSNKVTEKGKDVELRCDPISGHTALYWYRQSLGQGLEFLIYFQGNSAPDKSGLPSDRFSAERTGGSVSTLTIQRTQQEDSAVYLCASSHGTGGTEAFFGQGTRLTVV.